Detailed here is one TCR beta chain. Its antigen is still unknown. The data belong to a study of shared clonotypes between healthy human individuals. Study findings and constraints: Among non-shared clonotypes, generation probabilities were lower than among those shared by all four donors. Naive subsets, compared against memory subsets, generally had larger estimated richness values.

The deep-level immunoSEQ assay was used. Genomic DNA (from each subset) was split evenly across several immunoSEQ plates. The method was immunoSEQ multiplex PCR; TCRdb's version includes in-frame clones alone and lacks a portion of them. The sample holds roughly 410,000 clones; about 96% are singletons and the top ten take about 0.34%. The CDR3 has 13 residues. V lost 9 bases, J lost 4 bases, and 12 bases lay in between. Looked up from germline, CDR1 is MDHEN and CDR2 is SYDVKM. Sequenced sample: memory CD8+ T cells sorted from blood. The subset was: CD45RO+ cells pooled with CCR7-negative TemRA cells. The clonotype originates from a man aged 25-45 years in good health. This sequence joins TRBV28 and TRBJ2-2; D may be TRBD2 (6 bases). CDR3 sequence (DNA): TGTGCCAGTACGGGAGTCGGCACCGGGGAGCTGTTTTTT. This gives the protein CASTGVGTGELFF. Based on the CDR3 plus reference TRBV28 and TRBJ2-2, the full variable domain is DVKVTQSSRYLVKRTGEKVFLECVQDMDHENMFWYRQDPGLGLRLIYFSYDVKMKEKGDIPEGYSVSREKKERFSLILESASTNQTSMYLCASTGVGTGELFFGEGSRLTVL.